This entry is about one TCR beta chain. Its antigen is still unknown. Germline CDR1 reads SGHNT; CDR2 reads YYREEE (reference sequence). V was cut by 4 bases and J by 2 bases, with 12 bases left in between. There are 14 residues in the CDR3. Profiled with immunoSEQ multiplex PCR; TCRdb holds only in-frame clones, not every one. The sample lists 77,000 or so clones; 80% to 95% were seen once. The data derive from a study of graft-versus-host responses after intestinal transplantation. Study-level background: Each transplant was multivisceral, liver-intestinal, or isolated intestinal. Findings and caveats of the study: In patients with graft-donor T cell macrochimerism, allograft graft-versus-host to host-versus-graft clonal ratios were high. The marrow of recipients harbored GvH clones, and ileum or blood showed some of them first.

The chain joins TRBV5-4 to TRBJ2-5; tentatively, D is TRBD1 (5 bases). The source of this sequence is a human patient who received an intestinal transplant, so some T cells may come from the graft donor. The sequenced sample was PBMCs, obtained 98 days after intestinal transplantation. CDR3 loop: CASSLGHRQETQYF. CDR3 in DNA: TGTGCCAGCAGCCTAGGACACCGGCAAGAGACCCAGTACTTC. The variable domain in full, with the rest retrieved from reference TRBV5-4 and TRBJ2-5, is ETGVTQSPTHLIKTRGQQVTLRCSSQSGHNTVSWYQQALGQGPQFIFQYYREEENGRGNFPPRFSGLQFPNYSSELNVNALELDDSALYLCASSLGHRQETQYFGPGTRLLVL.